The 9 T cell receptor beta chains in this list originate from one sample, sequenced in a study of beta chain features in type 1 diabetes. Investigators reverse transcribed all isolated RNA, so they sequenced expressed TCRB transcripts. The data were produced by immunoSEQ multiplex PCR, yet TCRdb's version contains in-frame clones alone and is incomplete. The table records hundreds of thousands of clones, about 32% of them present only once. Sample: naive CD4+ T cells from blood. Every receptor here comes from a man between 18 and 35 years old in good health.

The V call is TRBV15, the J call TRBJ2-5; D not certain. The V gene lost 2 bases and the J gene lost 5 bases, with 12 bases spanning the gap. The CDR3 is 14 residues long. CDR1 LNHNV and CDR2 YYDKDF come from the germline V gene (reference sequence). CDR3 loop: CATSRPLHLETQYF. DNA for the CDR3: TGTGCCACCAGCAGACCCCTTCATCTTGAGACCCAGTACTTC.

The rearrangement uses TRBV10-3 and TRBJ1-4, with D uncertain. V lost 2 bases and J lost 4, with 8 bases in between. CDR3 size: 14 residues. In germline, CDR1 is ENHRY, CDR2 SYGVKD. The CDR3 protein is CAISETGSNEKLFF. CDR3 coding DNA: TGTGCCATCAGTGAGACGGGAAGTAATGAAAAACTGTTTTTT.

This clone was picked up a small number of times. V gene TRBV28 combines with J gene TRBJ2-7; D not resolved. The length of the CDR3 is 15 residues. The V and J ends lost 4 bases and 6 bases respectively, with 19 bases between them. Germline-derived CDR1 and CDR2 are MDHEN and SYDVKM. This CDR3 is CASSSGSKIRTEQYF. CDR3 DNA sequence: TGTGCCAGCAGTTCCGGGTCCAAGATTCGGACCGAGCAGTACTTC.

This clone was seen a handful of times. The chain has TRBV7-9 and TRBJ1-4; weak D call: TRBD1 (6 bases). Trimming cost V 4 bases and J 8 bases, with 17 bases left between them. CDR1 is SEHNR and CDR2 is FQNEAQ in the germline V gene (reference sequence). The CDR3 is 15 residues long. CDR3 DNA sequence: TGTGCCAGCAGCTCACAAGCGGGGGCGCTGGAAAAACTGTTTTTT. Amino acids: CASSSQAGALEKLFF.

The V and J genes are TRBV14 and TRBJ2-6; the match to TRBD2 covers 8 bases. V lost 4 bases and J lost 0; bases outside the gene matches: 5. Germline loops: CDR1 SGHDN, CDR2 FVKESK. The CDR3 is 17 residues long. The CDR3 protein is CASSPRGGLSGANVLTF. Here the CDR3 DNA reads TGTGCCAGCAGCCCCCGGGGGGGCCTCTCTGGGGCCAACGTCCTGACTTTC.

This clone occurred a few times. J is TRBJ2-3 and V is TRBV2; 10 nucleotides agree with TRBD2. This CDR3 contains 15 residues. The germline gives CDR1 SNHLY, CDR2 FYNNEI. V shed 1 base and J 8 bases; nucleotides not matched to a gene: 6. This CDR3 is CASSEGLAGASTQYF. The CDR3 coding sequence is TGTGCCAGCAGTGAAGGGCTAGCGGGAGCATCTACGCAGTATTTT.

This clone was seen more than once but under ten times. The genes are TRBV2 and TRBJ2-1; 14 bases are a match to TRBD2. Germline lookup yields CDR1 SNHLY and CDR2 FYNNEI. This CDR3 region has 16 residues. V trimming: 5 bases; J trimming: 8 bases; junction bases outside the gene matches: 8. As DNA, the CDR3 is TGTGCCAGCAGTTCCCGACTAGCGGGAGGGGGCGATGAGCAGTTCTTC. It specifies CASSSRLAGGGDEQFF.

J is TRBJ2-7 and V is TRBV14; D gene uncertain. The J call is uncertain, as TRBJ2-5 better fits the DNA end. Looked up from germline, CDR1 is SGHDN and CDR2 is FVKESK. CDR3 length: 12 amino acids. The CDR3 spells CASSQGRWTQYF. CDR3 sequence (DNA): TGTGCCAGCAGCCAAGGTCGGTGGACCCAGTACTTC.

The V gene is TRBV4-2, the J gene TRBJ2-6; D is undetermined. V was cut by 4 bases and J by 4 bases, with 11 bases left in between. CDR3 size: 15 residues. Germline V gene lookup returns CDR1 LGHNA and CDR2 YNFKEQ. The CDR3 nucleotides are TGTGCCAGCAGCCCCGCCGAGGCAGGGGCCAACGTCCTGACTTTC. Protein: CASSPAEAGANVLTF.